The 8 T cell receptor beta chains reported below all come from one sample, sequenced in a study of CD8+ T cells in alopecia areata. Following extraction, RNA underwent reverse transcription to cDNA, which served as the sequencing template. Sequencing was performed with immunoSEQ multiplex PCR; in TCRdb, only in-frame clones are kept and a portion is missing. The data contain under 300,000 clones, 60% of them singletons. Treatment meaning: oral pan-JAK inhibitor, 5-10 mg twice daily. The source material was CD4+ T cells sorted from blood, sampled around week 54, from a patient treated with tofacitinib. These receptor sequences come from a human donor with alopecia areata.

Only a few counts were recorded for this clone. J is TRBJ2-3 and V is TRBV7-3; a possible D gene is TRBD2 (6 bases). This CDR3 has 15 residues. The V end lost 5 bases, the J end lost 0 bases, and 12 bases lay between the germline ends. CDR1 SGHTA and CDR2 FQGTGA come from the germline V gene. CDR3 sequence: CASSLLASSTDTQYF. In DNA form, the CDR3 reads TGTGCCAGCAGCCTCCTAGCGAGTAGCACAGATACGCAGTATTTT.

A single count supports this clone. V and J are TRBV6-6 and TRBJ1-5; D uncertain. Germline V gene sequence: CDR1 MNHNY, CDR2 SVGAGI (reference sequence). The V end was cut by 7 bases, the J end by 2 bases, with 12 bases between. The CDR3 spans 14 residues. The CDR3 sequence: CASTSWVGNQPQHF. The CDR3 bases are TGTGCCAGCACCTCGTGGGTTGGCAATCAGCCCCAGCATTTT.

The V call is TRBV9, the J call TRBJ1-2, with D perhaps matching TRBD1 (5 bases). Germline V CDR1 and CDR2: SGDLS, YYNGEE. Between the trimmed V and J ends, which lost 5 bases and 4 bases, there was a span of 21 bases. This CDR3 contains 16 residues. The CDR3 nucleotides are TGTGCCAGCAGTTATGCCCCAGGGAGCCCCATCTATGGCTACACCTTC. Translated: CASSYAPGSPIYGYTF.

V usage is TRBV6-5 and J usage is TRBJ1-2, with 9 bases aligning to TRBD1. CDR3 size: 14 residues. V was clipped by 7 bases and J by 4 bases; unmatched bases: 7. Germline values: CDR1 MNHEY, CDR2 SVGAGI. This chain's CDR3 is CASIGTGKVYGYTF. The CDR3, as DNA: TGTGCCAGCATCGGGACAGGGAAAGTCTATGGCTACACCTTC.

The CDR3 spells CASSRQGAEKRTEAFF. CDR3 nucleotide sequence: TGTGCCAGCAGCCGACAGGGGGCGGAGAAAAGGACTGAAGCTTTCTTT. J is TRBJ1-1 and V is TRBV7-8; 10 positions match TRBD1. CDR3 size: 16 residues. With V trimmed by 5 bases and J by 5 bases, 11 bases remained unmatched. Germline-derived CDR1 and CDR2 are SGHVS and FQNEAQ.

The chain is built from TRBV19 and TRBJ2-2; D not resolved. CDR3 size: 15 residues. In germline, CDR1 is LNHDA, CDR2 SQIVND (reference sequence). Between the trimmed V and J ends, which lost 7 bases and 0 bases, there was a span of 12 bases. CDR3 region: CASTKRWTNTGELFF. In DNA form, the CDR3 reads TGTGCCAGTACCAAAAGATGGACGAACACCGGGGAGCTGTTTTTT.

This clone was counted between two and nine times. CDR3 DNA sequence: TGTGCCTGGAGTGCCTCAGGGAACACTGAAGCTTTCTTT. It translates to CAWSASGNTEAFF. The rearrangement links TRBV30 to TRBJ1-1, with unresolved D. With 1 base removed from V and 1 base from J, the gap between germline ends came to 7 bases. The CDR3 extends over 13 amino acids. CDR1 GTSNPN and CDR2 SVGIG come from the germline V gene (reference sequence).

This chain links TRBV7-2 with TRBJ2-5; D perhaps matches TRBD1 (6 bases). The ends were cut back, 1 base at V and 5 bases at J, with 11 bases in the middle. This CDR3 spans 14 amino acids. Germline CDR1 reads SGHTA; CDR2 reads FQGNSA. The CDR3 DNA sequence: TGTGCCAGCAGCTTAGTATGGCAGGGGGAGACCCAGTACTTC. Its translation is CASSLVWQGETQYF.